The T cell receptor (beta chain) under discussion was sequenced for a study of PD-1 blockade in classical Hodgkin lymphoma. Study-level points and caveats: Healthy donors reportedly exceeded newly diagnosed patients in baseline TCR diversity. Patients excluded were those beginning nivolumab under 1 year after ASCT.

As for this clone: Its antigen is unidentified.

Exposure to brentuximab vedotin varied, and each patient had relapsed following autologous stem cell transplantation. Data came from immunoSEQ multiplex PCR; TCRdb stores just in-frame clones and leaves some out. The data contain about 97,000 clones, over 70% of them singletons. This TCR derives from a human donor with classical Hodgkin lymphoma. Sequenced material: peripheral blood mononuclear cells (PBMCs), taken at baseline.

The CDR3 DNA reads TGTGCCAGCAGGATACAGGGGGCGCGTGGCTACACCTTC. Translation: CASRIQGARGYTF. The rearrangement uses TRBV28 and TRBJ1-2, with TRBD1 matching over 9 bases. The germline gives CDR1 MDHEN, CDR2 SYDVKM. The CDR3 is 13 amino acids. V trimming: 6 bases; J trimming: 7 bases; junction bases outside the gene matches: 6.